What follows are 28 T cell receptor beta chains derived from one specimen sequenced in a study of T cells after yellow fever vaccination. TCRdb passed the 5' RACE reads through MiXCR, listing each CDR3 protein once. The top ten hold approximately 15% of the sample, which has 620,000 or so distinct CDR3 sequences, approximately 13% seen once. The sequencing here drew on PBMCs, taken on the day of the yellow fever booster vaccination. These receptors originate from a man aged 25-45 years who received the YFV17D yellow fever vaccine.

V and J are TRBV2 and TRBJ1-6; weak D call: TRBD1 (5 bases). CDR3 length equals 14 residues. The germline gives CDR1 SNHLY, CDR2 FYNNEI. Trimming took off 4 bases at V and 7 bases at J, with 11 bases between the two ends. CDR3 loop: CASSVRDGNSPLHF. CDR3 DNA: TGTGCCAGCAGTGTCAGGGACGGAAATTCACCCCTCCACTTT. The whole variable domain, filled in from reference TRBV2 and TRBJ1-6, reads EPEVTQTPSHQVTQMGQEVILRCVPISNHLYFYWYRQILGQKVEFLVSFYNNEISEKSEIFDDQFSVERPDGSNFTLKIRSTKLEDSAMYFCASSVRDGNSPLHFGNGTRLTVT.

The chain recombines TRBV7-2 with TRBJ2-1; 9 bases agree with TRBD2. Unmatched junction bases numbered 17, after V lost 5 bases and J lost 9 bases. The germline V gene encodes CDR1 SGHTA and CDR2 FQGNSA. The CDR3 is made up of 17 amino acids. The CDR3 DNA is TGTGCCAGCAGCCGTCGAGGAACCGGGACTAGCTTCTCTGAGCAGTTCTTC. As protein: CASSRRGTGTSFSEQFF.

In this sample, this clonotype turned up many times. The chain recombines TRBV7-6 with TRBJ1-5; a weak D match, TRBD1 (6 bases). CDR3 length: 15 residues. Per the germline V gene, CDR1 is SGHVS and CDR2 is FNYEAQ. V gave up 2 bases and J gave up 7 bases, with 15 bases separating them. CDR3 sequence (DNA): TGTGCCAGCAGCTTATACCACAGGGTGCGGCAGCCCCAGCATTTT. Protein sequence: CASSLYHRVRQPQHF.

Only a few counts were recorded for this clonotype. This CDR3 reads CASSTGPPSSYEQYF. The CDR3 bases are TGTGCCAGTAGTACGGGACCGCCGAGCTCCTACGAGCAGTACTTC. The rearrangement joins TRBV19 to TRBJ2-7, with D perhaps matching TRBD1 or TRBD2 (5 bases each). CDR3 size: 15 residues. Trimming took 4 bases from V and 0 from J, leaving 13 bases between them. The germline CDR1 and CDR2 sequences are LNHDA and SQIVND (reference sequence).

The chain recombines TRBV11-2 with TRBJ2-3; TRBD2 agrees at 9 bases. The V and J ends lost 4 bases and 2 bases, in that order; junction bases with no gene match: 4. This CDR3 spans 15 amino acids. Germline assignment: CDR1 SGHAT and CDR2 FQNNGV. DNA for the CDR3: TGTGCCAGCAGCTCAATAGCGGGAGCCACAGATACGCAGTATTTT. Protein sequence: CASSSIAGATDTQYF.

V is TRBV7-2 and J is TRBJ2-1; 11 bases are a match to TRBD2. J lost 5 bases, V lost 1 base, and 4 bases had no gene match. This CDR3 spans 16 amino acids. Germline loops: CDR1 SGHTA, CDR2 FQGNSA. The CDR3 protein is CASSLVAGGSHNEQFF. The CDR3 DNA sequence: TGTGCCAGCAGCTTAGTAGCGGGAGGGTCCCACAATGAGCAGTTCTTC. The full variable domain, completed using reference TRBV7-2 and TRBJ2-1, is GAGVSQSPSNKVTEKGKDVELRCDPISGHTALYWYRQSLGQGLEFLIYFQGNSAPDKSGLPSDRFSAERTGGSVSTLTIQRTQQEDSAVYLCASSLVAGGSHNEQFFGPGTRLTVL.

This clonotype was observed a handful of times. The chain has TRBV5-1 and TRBJ2-5; 10 nucleotides match TRBD2. Losses at the gene ends were 0 bases for V and 3 bases for J; bases not matched to a gene: 5. Germline values: CDR1 SGHRS, CDR2 YFSETQ. The CDR3 is 16 amino acids. For the CDR3, the DNA is TGCGCCAGCAGCTTGGAACCGGGACTAGCGAAAGAGACCCAGTACTTC. Residues: CASSLEPGLAKETQYF.

The chain couples TRBV6-5 to TRBJ2-2, with D unresolved. The CDR3 runs to 14 residues. Trimming shortened V by 0 bases and J by 5 bases, and 7 bases separated the two germline ends. Germline V gene data show CDR1 as MNHEY and CDR2 as SVGAGI. CDR3 region: CASSYSYRTGELFF. DNA of the CDR3: TGTGCCAGCAGTTACTCTTATCGGACCGGGGAGCTGTTTTTT.

CDR3 in amino acids: CSARVLAGGRDTGELFF. CDR3 bases: TGCAGTGCTAGAGTATTAGCGGGAGGGAGAGACACCGGGGAGCTGTTTTTT. This chain links TRBV20-1 with TRBJ2-2, with 11 bases fitting TRBD2. Germline V gene lookup returns CDR1 DFQATT and CDR2 SNEGSKA (reference sequence). The CDR3 has 17 residues. V was pared by 1 base and J by 3 bases, with 7 bases of the junction left unmatched.

The chain recombines TRBV12-3 or TRBV12-4 with TRBJ2-5, with 7 bases matching TRBD2. The CDR3 has 15 amino acids. V gave up 2 bases and J gave up 7 bases; unmatched junction bases: 10. In DNA, the CDR3 is TGTGCCAGCAGTTTACAGGCGGGGGTAATGGGGACCCAGTACTTC. It specifies CASSLQAGVMGTQYF.

The J gene is TRBJ2-1, the V gene TRBV30, with 9 bases identical to TRBD2. V lost 3 bases, J lost 0 bases, and 9 bases stayed unmatched. CDR1 is GTSNPN, CDR2 SVGIG, per germline (reference sequence). The CDR3 length is 17 residues. CDR3 region: CAWSLLAGRSSYNEQFF. In nucleotides, the CDR3 is TGTGCCTGGAGCCTTCTAGCGGGACGGAGCTCCTACAATGAGCAGTTCTTC.

The rearrangement uses TRBV7-6 and TRBJ1-1; 8 bases line up with TRBD1. J gave up 4 bases and V 5 bases, and 12 bases lay outside the gene matches. The CDR3 extends over 16 amino acids. Germline V lookup: CDR1 SGHVS, CDR2 FNYEAQ. CDR3 in amino acids: CASSNRDRTRGTEAFF. Here the CDR3 DNA reads TGTGCCAGCAGCAACCGGGACAGGACTAGGGGCACTGAAGCTTTCTTT.

In its sample, this clonotype was seen a few times. V usage is TRBV20-1 and J usage is TRBJ2-1; 7 nucleotides align to TRBD2. CDR1 DFQATT and CDR2 SNEGSKA come from the germline V gene (reference sequence). V lost 7 bases, J lost 4 bases, and 7 bases stayed unmatched. The CDR3 totals 13 residues. CDR3: CSDQAGPYNEQFF. The CDR3 DNA sequence: TGCAGTGACCAAGCGGGGCCGTACAATGAGCAGTTCTTC.

This chain joins TRBV28 and TRBJ2-5; 9 bases are a match to TRBD1. CDR3 length equals 16 residues. The germline V gene has CDR1 MDHEN and CDR2 SYDVKM. V lost 4 bases and J lost 4; bases outside the gene matches: 10. This CDR3 reads CASSYAGTGLPETQYF. In nucleotides, the CDR3 is TGTGCCAGCAGTTATGCTGGGACAGGGCTTCCAGAGACCCAGTACTTC.

This clonotype was detected only a few times. The chain is built from TRBV9 and TRBJ2-1, with D possibly TRBD2 on 5 matching bases. The CDR3 runs 16 residues. Per germline, CDR1 SGDLS and CDR2 YYNGEE. V dropped 1 base and J dropped 0 bases, with 11 bases sitting between them. CDR3 loop: CASSVPERSSYNEQFF. The CDR3 DNA sequence: TGTGCCAGCAGCGTACCCGAGCGGAGCTCCTACAATGAGCAGTTCTTC.

In its sample, this clonotype was seen a few times. This chain joins TRBV7-9 and TRBJ1-4; no clear D gene. The germline V gene encodes CDR1 SEHNR and CDR2 FQNEAQ (reference sequence). This CDR3 has 13 amino acids. Trimming cost V 1 base and J 8 bases, with 8 bases left between them. Here the CDR3 reads CASSLGGFEKLFF. DNA for the CDR3: TGTGCCAGCAGCTTAGGGGGATTCGAAAAACTGTTTTTT.

This clonotype was found a few times. The chain links TRBV7-2 to TRBJ2-3; D assignment may be TRBD1 or TRBD2 (6 bases each). The CDR3 loop spans 15 amino acids. V shed 5 bases and J shed 6 bases, with 18 bases lying between them. CDR1 is SGHTA and CDR2 is FQGNSA in the germline V gene. CDR3 nucleotide sequence: TGTGCCAGCAGCCTCAATAGGAGGGGGAGGGATACGCAGTATTTT. Protein sequence: CASSLNRRGRDTQYF.

This clonotype was observed a handful of times. The chain has TRBV7-2 and TRBJ2-1, with a tentative D call TRBD1 (5 bases). CDR1 and CDR2 from the germline V gene are SGHTA and FQGNSA. The CDR3 is made up of 15 amino acids. The V end was cut by 3 bases, the J end by 4 bases, with 13 bases between. The CDR3 spells CASSLTGARYNEQFF. The CDR3 bases are TGTGCCAGCAGCTTGACTGGGGCGAGGTACAATGAGCAGTTCTTC.

The gene calls are TRBV5-1 and TRBJ1-2; D may be TRBD1 (6 bases). Germline lookup yields CDR1 SGHRS and CDR2 YFSETQ. V dropped 5 bases and J dropped 2 bases, with 13 bases sitting between them. The CDR3 has 14 residues. This CDR3 reads CASRYTQGNYGYTF. The CDR3 DNA reads as TGCGCCAGCAGATATACACAGGGCAACTATGGCTACACCTTC.

The chain employs TRBV6-5 and TRBJ1-6; D not certain. The length of the CDR3 is 15 residues. The ends were cut back, 2 bases at V and 6 bases at J, with 11 bases in the middle. Germline CDR1 reads MNHEY; CDR2 reads SVGAGI. The CDR3 DNA reads TGTGCCAGCAGTTACGTCCGGTCCCTTAATTCACCCCTCCACTTT. As protein: CASSYVRSLNSPLHF.

This clonotype was found a few times. V usage is TRBV11-2 and J usage is TRBJ1-1; 10 bases are shared with TRBD1. The trim removed 7 bases at V and 0 bases at J, leaving 11 bases unmatched. The CDR3 loop spans 17 amino acids. Germline values: CDR1 SGHAT, CDR2 FQNNGV. The CDR3 DNA sequence: TGTGCCAGCAAGAAGACAGGGGGCTGGAGCATGAACACTGAAGCTTTCTTT. It is translated as CASKKTGGWSMNTEAFF.

A few counts support this clonotype. The chain joins TRBV20-1 to TRBJ2-1; TRBD2 aligns across 7 bases. The ends lost 4 bases at V and 9 bases at J; junction bases unmatched: 12. Germline CDR1 is DFQATT and CDR2 is SNEGSKA (reference sequence). This CDR3 has 14 residues. Here the CDR3 reads CSATGLVNLREQFF. CDR3 bases: TGCAGTGCTACTGGACTAGTTAATCTACGTGAGCAGTTCTTC.

This chain links TRBV24-1 with TRBJ1-1; no firm D call. CDR1 is KGHDR and CDR2 is SFDVKD in the germline V gene. Trimming removed 0 bases from V and 8 bases from J, with 9 bases in between. The CDR3 runs to 13 residues. CDR3 nucleotide sequence: TGTGCCACCAGTGATTTGCGCTCTGGGGAAGCTTTCTTT. Its protein is CATSDLRSGEAFF.

The chain joins TRBV12-3 or TRBV12-4 to TRBJ1-5; tentatively, D is TRBD1 (6 bases). This CDR3 comprises 16 residues. V shed 7 bases and J shed 4 bases, with 20 bases lying between them. The CDR3 loop reads CASNLDSPSENQPQHF. The CDR3 coding sequence is TGTGCCAGCAACCTGGACAGCCCCAGTGAGAATCAGCCCCAGCATTTT.

The rearrangement joins TRBV5-4 to TRBJ2-3, with D tentatively TRBD2 (5 bases). This CDR3 has 16 residues. The V and J ends lost 5 bases and 0 bases respectively, with 16 bases between them. CDR1 SGHNT and CDR2 YYREEE come from the germline V gene (reference sequence). CDR3 coding DNA: TGTGCCAGCAGTTCCAAAAATGGCGGGAGCACAGATACGCAGTATTTT. It translates to CASSSKNGGSTDTQYF. Looking up the rest from reference TRBV5-4 and TRBJ2-3 gives the full variable domain: ETGVTQSPTHLIKTRGQQVTLRCSSQSGHNTVSWYQQALGQGPQFIFQYYREEENGRGNFPPRFSGLQFPNYSSELNVNALELDDSALYLCASSSKNGGSTDTQYFGPGTRLTVL.

The chain uses TRBV18 and TRBJ1-2; the D gene is possibly TRBD1 (6 bases). Germline V CDR1 and CDR2: KGHSH, LQKENI. V lost 3 bases, J lost 2 bases, and 13 bases lay in between. This CDR3 is 15 amino acids long. CDR3 loop: CASSPQGQSNYGYTF. The CDR3 DNA reads as TGTGCCAGCTCACCGCAAGGACAGAGCAACTATGGCTACACCTTC.

The J gene is TRBJ2-4, the V gene TRBV29-1; TRBD1 or TRBD2 may be the D gene (5 bases each). The CDR3 sequence is 15 residues long. The germline V gene has CDR1 SQVTM and CDR2 ANQGSEA. V dropped 0 bases and J dropped 7 bases, with 16 bases sitting between them. DNA of the CDR3: TGCAGCGTTGAAGATGGCGTTGGGTGGGGGAACATTCAGTACTTC. It codes for CSVEDGVGWGNIQYF.

The chain employs TRBV6-2 or TRBV6-3 and TRBJ2-7; no reliable D call. The germline CDR1 and CDR2 sequences are MNHEY and SVGEGT. This CDR3 has 11 residues. Trimming stripped 3 bases from V and 5 bases from J, with 5 bases between. The CDR3 region has the DNA TGTGCCAGCAGTTATCGCCACGAGCAGTACTTC. Its translation: CASSYRHEQYF.